This T cell receptor beta chain was identified in a study of CD8 T cells in ankylosing spondylitis. The study's findings and limits: Characteristic, it appeared, of ankylosing spondylitis blood was a TCR beta motif of roughly eight highly homologous variants.

TCRdb re-called the 5' RACE reads with MiXCR, one entry per CDR3 protein. Among approximately 540,000 distinct CDR3 sequences listed, roughly 13% were seen once. This clonotype has at least ten counts. Its antigen is not known. V lost 0 bases to trimming and J lost 3 bases, with 5 bases between them. The CDR3 contains 13 residues. Germline-derived CDR1 and CDR2 are LGHDT and YNNKEL (reference sequence). Sequencing used blood, either unsorted or a sorted T cell fraction (not recorded which). This chain joins TRBV3-1 and TRBJ1-1; unclear D gene. The sequence derives from a male donor with ankylosing spondylitis. The CDR3: CASSQDPHTEAFF. DNA for the CDR3: TGTGCCAGCAGCCAAGATCCCCACACTGAAGCTTTCTTT.